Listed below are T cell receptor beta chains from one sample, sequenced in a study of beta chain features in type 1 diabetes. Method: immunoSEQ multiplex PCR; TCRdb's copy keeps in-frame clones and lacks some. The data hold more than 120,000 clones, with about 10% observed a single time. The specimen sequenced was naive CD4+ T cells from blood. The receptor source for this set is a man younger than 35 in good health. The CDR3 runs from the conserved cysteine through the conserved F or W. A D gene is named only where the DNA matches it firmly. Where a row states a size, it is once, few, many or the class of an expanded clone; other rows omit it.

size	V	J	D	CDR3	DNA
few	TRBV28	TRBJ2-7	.	CASSLPNPGNKQYF	TGTGCCAGCAGTTTACCTAATCCAGGGAATAAGCAGTACTTC
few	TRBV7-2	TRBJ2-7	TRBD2	CASSLARGGYEQYF	TGTGCCAGCAGCTTAGCCCGGGGGGGATACGAGCAGTACTTC
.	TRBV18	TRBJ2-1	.	CASSLRTGGSYNEQFF	TGTGCCAGCTCACTACGAACAGGTGGCTCCTACAATGAGCAGTTCTTC
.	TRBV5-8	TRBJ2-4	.	CASPSPRDKNIQYF	TGTGCCAGCCCCTCCCCCAGGGATAAAAACATTCAGTACTTC
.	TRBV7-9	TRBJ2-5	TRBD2	CASSPGGARETQYF	TGTGCCAGCAGCCCCGGGGGGGCTCGGGAGACCCAGTACTTC
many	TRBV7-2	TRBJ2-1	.	CASSRRSAGAGDEQFF	TGTGCCAGCAGCCGCAGGTCGGCGGGGGCCGGAGATGAGCAGTTCTTC
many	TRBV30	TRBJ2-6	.	CAWSGGDSGANVLTF	TGTGCCTGGAGTGGCGGAGACTCTGGGGCCAACGTCCTGACTTTC
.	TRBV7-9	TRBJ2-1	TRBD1	CASSLQGAYNEQFF	TGTGCCAGCAGCTTACAGGGGGCATACAATGAGCAGTTCTTC
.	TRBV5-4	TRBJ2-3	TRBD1	CASSFQGAQADTQYF	TGTGCCAGCAGCTTCCAGGGGGCGCAGGCAGATACGCAGTATTTT
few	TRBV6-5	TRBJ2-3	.	CASSFREGLGTDTQYF	TGTGCCAGCAGTTTTAGGGAAGGACTCGGCACAGATACGCAGTATTTT
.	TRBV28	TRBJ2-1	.	CASSPILQGGSSYNEQFF	TGTGCCAGCAGTCCCATCCTCCAAGGGGGAAGCTCCTACAATGAGCAGTTCTTC
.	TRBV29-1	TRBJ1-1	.	CSSKYSRNAGHTEAFF	TGCAGCTCCAAGTATTCCCGTAATGCGGGGCACACTGAAGCTTTCTTT
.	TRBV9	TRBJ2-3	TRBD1	CASSDGGQGTDTQYF	TGTGCCAGCAGCGACGGGGGACAGGGTACAGATACGCAGTATTTT
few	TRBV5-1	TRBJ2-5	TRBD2	CASSFSGTSGEQYF	TGCGCCAGCTCCTTCTCCGGGACTAGCGGGGAGCAGTACTTC